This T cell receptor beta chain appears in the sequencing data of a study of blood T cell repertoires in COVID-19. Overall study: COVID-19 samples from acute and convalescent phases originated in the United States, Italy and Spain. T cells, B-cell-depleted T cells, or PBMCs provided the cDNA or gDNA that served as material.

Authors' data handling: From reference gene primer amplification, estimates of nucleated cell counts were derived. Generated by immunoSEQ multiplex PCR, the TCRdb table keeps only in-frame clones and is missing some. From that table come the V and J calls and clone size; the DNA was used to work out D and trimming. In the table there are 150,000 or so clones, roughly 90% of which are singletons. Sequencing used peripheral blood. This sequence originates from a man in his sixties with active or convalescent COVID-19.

In DNA form, the CDR3 reads TGTGCCATCAGTGAAAGCCCAGGACAGGGAGGCTACACCTTC. Translated, it gives CAISESPGQGGYTF. The chain has TRBV10-3 and TRBJ1-2, with 8 nucleotides matching TRBD1. Germline assignment: CDR1 ENHRY and CDR2 SYGVKD. After removal of 3 bases from V and 8 bases from J, the junction contained 8 bases not matched to a gene. The CDR3 loop spans 14 amino acids.